Listed below are T cell receptor beta chains from one sample, sequenced in a study of cytomegalovirus exposure and HLA in healthy donors. The data were produced by immunoSEQ multiplex PCR, yet TCRdb's version contains in-frame clones alone and is incomplete. The sample has fewer than 180,000 clones; more than 75% are singletons. Specimen: PBMCs. Receptors originate from a human donor in good health. Each CDR3 is given with its conserved first and last residue. D genes are given only for firm matches. Rows may omit the clone size; those that give it use once, few, many or a size class.

D gene | J gene | clone size | V gene | CDR3 protein | CDR3 DNA
NA | TRBJ2-2 | once | TRBV5-6 | CASSLGPTGELFF | TGTGCCAGCAGCTTGGGGCCCACCGGGGAGCTGTTTTTT
NA | TRBJ1-5 | NA | TRBV19 | CASWTGSHQPQHF | TGTGCCAGCTGGACGGGGTCCCATCAGCCCCAGCATTTT
TRBD2 | TRBJ2-1 | NA | TRBV11-2 | CASTLSGGTYNEQFF | TGTGCCAGCACCCTTAGCGGGGGCACTTACAATGAGCAGTTCTTC
TRBD2 | TRBJ2-7 | NA | TRBV7-2 | CASSPGLAGERPYEQYF | TGTGCCAGCAGTCCGGGACTAGCGGGAGAGCGGCCCTACGAGCAGTACTTC
TRBD1 | TRBJ1-4 | NA | TRBV28 | CASRAGTGRMKKLFF | TGTGCCAGCAGGGCGGGGACAGGTAGAATGAAAAAACTGTTTTTT
TRBD2 | TRBJ2-1 | few | TRBV2 | CASSEEGPGGPSRSYNEQFF | TGTGCCAGCAGTGAAGAAGGACCGGGGGGGCCTTCTCGTTCCTACAATGAGCAGTTCTTC
TRBD2 | TRBJ2-2 | NA | TRBV29-1 | CSVYSGGKDTGELFF | TGCAGCGTCTATAGCGGGGGGAAAGACACCGGGGAGCTGTTTTTT
NA | TRBJ2-2 | few | TRBV7-9 | CASSSGGQLVSGELFF | TGTGCCAGCAGCTCCGGCGGTCAGTTAGTTAGCGGGGAGCTGTTTTTT
NA | TRBJ2-5 | NA | TRBV5-1 | CASSLGGVLIQETQYF | TGCGCCAGCAGCTTGGGGGGGGTTTTGATCCAAGAGACCCAGTACTTC
NA | TRBJ1-1 | NA | TRBV9 | CASSVERANTEAFF | TGTGCCAGCAGCGTAGAGAGAGCGAACACTGAAGCTTTCTTT
NA | TRBJ2-5 | NA | TRBV7-9 | CASSPGEYQETQYF | TGTGCCAGCAGCCCTGGAGAGTACCAAGAGACCCAGTACTTC
NA | TRBJ2-5 | NA | TRBV28 | CASSLGDWPYRETQYF | TGTGCCAGCAGTTTAGGGGACTGGCCTTATCGAGAGACCCAGTACTTC
NA | TRBJ2-2 | NA | TRBV7-6 | CASQGRATGELFF | TGTGCCAGCCAGGGCAGGGCCACCGGGGAGCTGTTTTTT
NA | TRBJ2-2 | NA | TRBV19 | CASEGGRDTGELFF | TGTGCCAGCGAAGGGGGGAGGGACACCGGGGAGCTGTTTTTT
TRBD2 | TRBJ2-2 | NA | TRBV6-5 | CASSYERGAAGELFF | TGTGCCAGCAGTTATGAGCGGGGGGCGGCCGGGGAGCTGTTTTTT
NA | TRBJ2-7 | NA | TRBV11-3 | CASSSGSYEQYF | TGTGCCAGCAGCTCAGGATCCTACGAGCAGTACTTC
TRBD1 | TRBJ1-4 | NA | TRBV5-1 | CASSSTGVNEKLFF | TGCGCCAGCAGTTCGACAGGGGTTAATGAAAAACTGTTTTTT
NA | TRBJ2-7 | NA | TRBV10-3 | CAISRGSQAPYEQYF | TGTGCCATCAGTAGGGGTTCGCAGGCCCCCTACGAGCAGTACTTC
NA | TRBJ1-5 | NA | TRBV28 | CASSLSRPGPNQPQHF | TGTGCCAGCAGTTTAAGCCGGCCAGGGCCCAATCAGCCCCAGCATTTT
TRBD1 | TRBJ2-7 | NA | TRBV5-4 | CASSLAPPGTGFYEQYF | TGTGCCAGCAGCCTTGCCCCTCCCGGGACAGGATTTTACGAGCAGTACTTC
TRBD2 | TRBJ2-3 | NA | TRBV7-9 | CASSKRRTSGPTDTQYF | TGTGCCAGCAGCAAACGCCGGACTAGCGGGCCCACAGATACGCAGTATTTT
TRBD1 | TRBJ1-1 | NA | TRBV19 | CASSIDRTGGTEAFF | TGTGCCAGTAGTATAGATCGGACAGGGGGCACTGAAGCTTTCTTT
TRBD1 | TRBJ1-4 | NA | TRBV19 | CASSSDRVPEKLFF | TGTGCCAGTAGTTCAGACAGGGTACCAGAAAAACTGTTTTTT
NA | TRBJ1-4 | NA | TRBV19 | CASSMAATNEKLFF | TGTGCCAGTAGTATGGCCGCCACTAATGAAAAACTGTTTTTT
TRBD1 | TRBJ2-5 | NA | TRBV11-2 | CASSLGQGIIQETQYF | TGTGCCAGCAGCTTAGGACAGGGGATCATCCAAGAGACCCAGTACTTC
NA | TRBJ1-1 | NA | TRBV4-3 | CASSQQRGFSDTAFF | TGCGCCAGCAGCCAGCAAAGAGGGTTTAGCGACACGGCTTTCTTT
NA | TRBJ2-3 | once | TRBV11-1 | CASSLAYRAGATDTQYF | TGTGCCAGCAGCTTAGCCTACCGCGCGGGGGCCACAGATACGCAGTATTTT
TRBD1 | TRBJ1-1 | once | TRBV7-3 | CASSVSGGGNTEAFF | TGTGCCAGCAGCGTCTCAGGGGGCGGTAACACTGAAGCTTTCTTT
TRBD1 | TRBJ1-2 | NA | TRBV7-8 | CASSPHSGQEGYTF | TGTGCCAGCAGCCCCCATTCCGGACAGGAAGGGTACACCTTC
TRBD1 | TRBJ2-7 | NA | TRBV28 | CASQSLVIYTGQSSYEQYF | TGTGCCAGCCAGTCCCTAGTCATTTACACGGGACAGAGCTCCTACGAGCAGTACTTC
NA | TRBJ1-1 | NA | TRBV5-1 | CASSFWELNTEAFF | TGCGCCAGCAGCTTTTGGGAGTTGAACACTGAAGCTTTCTTT
NA | TRBJ1-1 | NA | TRBV29-1 | CSVTGVSNTEAFF | TGCAGCGTTACAGGAGTGTCGAACACTGAAGCTTTCTTT
NA | TRBJ1-5 | NA | TRBV19 | CASRGLLGAGQPQHF | TGTGCCAGTAGGGGGTTGCTGGGGGCCGGTCAGCCCCAGCATTTT
TRBD1 | TRBJ1-5 | NA | TRBV19 | CASSVGQGVNQPQHF | TGTGCCAGTAGTGTGGGACAGGGGGTCAATCAGCCCCAGCATTTT
NA | TRBJ1-4 | NA | TRBV30 | CAWGGRQEGEKLFF | TGTGCCTGGGGAGGACGGCAGGAGGGGGAAAAACTGTTTTTT
NA | TRBJ2-5 | NA | TRBV13 | CASSLGTMQETQYF | TGTGCCAGCAGCTTAGGGACAATGCAAGAGACCCAGTACTTC
TRBD1 | TRBJ2-3 | NA | TRBV7-2 | CASSLDEGARDTQYF | TGTGCCAGCAGCTTAGATGAGGGGGCCAGAGATACGCAGTATTTT
TRBD1 | TRBJ2-7 | NA | TRBV6-5 | CASSRTTGFYEQYF | TGTGCCAGCAGTCGAACGACAGGGTTCTACGAGCAGTACTTC
NA | TRBJ2-7 | NA | TRBV27 | CASKTDSTYEQYF | TGTGCCAGCAAGACTGACTCCACCTACGAGCAGTACTTC
TRBD2 | TRBJ2-1 | NA | TRBV30 | CASWCSSGGDEQFF | TGTGCTTCCTGGTGTAGTAGCGGGGGGGATGAGCAGTTCTTC
NA | TRBJ1-1 | NA | TRBV7-2 | CASSLFGKLTDSNTEAFF | TGTGCCAGCAGCTTATTTGGAAAGTTAACGGACAGCAACACTGAAGCTTTCTTT
TRBD2 | TRBJ2-5 | few | TRBV4-3 | CASSQDRSWTSKTQYF | TGCGCCAGCAGCCAAGATAGATCGTGGACTAGCAAGACCCAGTACTTC
NA | TRBJ1-1 | few | TRBV6-5 | CASRAGMNTEAFF | TGTGCCAGCAGGGCAGGGATGAACACTGAAGCTTTCTTT
TRBD1 | TRBJ1-2 | NA | TRBV7-8 | CASSLGRTGNYGYTF | TGTGCCAGCAGCTTAGGTCGGACAGGAAACTATGGCTACACCTTC
NA | TRBJ2-3 | NA | TRBV28 | CASRPNFFPTDTQYF | TGTGCCAGCAGACCTAATTTCTTCCCCACAGATACGCAGTATTTT
NA | TRBJ2-7 | NA | TRBV6-6 | CASSDTPDEQYF | TGTGCCAGCAGCGATACTCCCGACGAGCAGTACTTC
NA | TRBJ2-7 | NA | TRBV28 | CASSFTGVSYEQYF | TGTGCCAGCAGTTTTACGGGAGTTTCCTACGAGCAGTACTTC